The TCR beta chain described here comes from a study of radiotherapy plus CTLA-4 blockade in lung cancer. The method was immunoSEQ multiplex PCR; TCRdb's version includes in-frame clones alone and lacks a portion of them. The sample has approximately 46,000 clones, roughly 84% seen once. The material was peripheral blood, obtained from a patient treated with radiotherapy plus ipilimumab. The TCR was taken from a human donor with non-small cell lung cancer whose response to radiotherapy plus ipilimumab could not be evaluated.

Written as DNA, the CDR3 is TGTGCCAGCAGCTTAGGGGGGGGGCAGACTGAAGCTTTCTTT. Its protein is CASSLGGGQTEAFF. The chain is built from TRBV7-9 and TRBJ1-1, with a tentative D call TRBD1 (6 bases). This CDR3 contains 14 residues. V lost 1 base and J 5 bases, leaving 11 bases between the germline ends. Germline lookup yields CDR1 SEHNR and CDR2 FQNEAQ (reference sequence).